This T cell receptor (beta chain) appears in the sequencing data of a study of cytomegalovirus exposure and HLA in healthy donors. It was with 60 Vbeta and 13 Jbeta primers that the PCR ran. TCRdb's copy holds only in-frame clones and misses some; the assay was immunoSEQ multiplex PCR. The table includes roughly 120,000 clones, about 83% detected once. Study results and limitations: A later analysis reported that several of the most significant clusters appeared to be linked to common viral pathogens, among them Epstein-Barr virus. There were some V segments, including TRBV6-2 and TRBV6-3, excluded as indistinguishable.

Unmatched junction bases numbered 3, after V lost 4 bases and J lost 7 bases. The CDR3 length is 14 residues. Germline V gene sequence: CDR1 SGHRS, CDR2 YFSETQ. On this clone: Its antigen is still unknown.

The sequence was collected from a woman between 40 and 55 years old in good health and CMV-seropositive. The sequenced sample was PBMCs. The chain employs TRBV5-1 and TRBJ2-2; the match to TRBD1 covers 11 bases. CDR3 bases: TGCGCCAGCAGCGGACAGGGGGCGAACGGGGAGCTGTTTTTT. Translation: CASSGQGANGELFF. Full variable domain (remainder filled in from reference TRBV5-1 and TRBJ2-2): KAGVTQTPRYLIKTRGQQVTLSCSPISGHRSVSWYQQTPGQGLQFLFEYFSETQRNKGNFPGRFSGRQFSNSRSEMNVSTLELGDSALYLCASSGQGANGELFFGEGSRLTVL.